The T cell receptor beta chain under discussion was sequenced for a study of read filtering for tumor transcriptome and immune sequencing. The library was built from roughly 400 ng RNA with molecular barcoded adaptors for alpha/delta and beta/gamma chains. From the reads, TCRdb called clonotypes with MiXCR, one entry per CDR3 protein. This table has tens of thousands of distinct CDR3 sequences, nearly 20% appearing once. Germline CDR1 reads WNHNN; CDR2 reads SYGVQD (reference sequence). V lost 4 bases to trimming and J lost 9 bases, with 11 bases between them. CDR3 length: 12 amino acids. This clonotype was detected ten times or more.

The gene calls are TRBV10-1 and TRBJ2-3; TRBD1 is a possible D gene (7 bases). The specimen was a population of CD138-negative cells sorted from bone marrow. The sequence was obtained from a donor aged 40 or over with multiple myeloma. The CDR3 loop reads CASSVPGGTQYF. The CDR3 bases are TGCGCCAGCAGTGTGCCAGGGGGGACGCAGTATTTT.